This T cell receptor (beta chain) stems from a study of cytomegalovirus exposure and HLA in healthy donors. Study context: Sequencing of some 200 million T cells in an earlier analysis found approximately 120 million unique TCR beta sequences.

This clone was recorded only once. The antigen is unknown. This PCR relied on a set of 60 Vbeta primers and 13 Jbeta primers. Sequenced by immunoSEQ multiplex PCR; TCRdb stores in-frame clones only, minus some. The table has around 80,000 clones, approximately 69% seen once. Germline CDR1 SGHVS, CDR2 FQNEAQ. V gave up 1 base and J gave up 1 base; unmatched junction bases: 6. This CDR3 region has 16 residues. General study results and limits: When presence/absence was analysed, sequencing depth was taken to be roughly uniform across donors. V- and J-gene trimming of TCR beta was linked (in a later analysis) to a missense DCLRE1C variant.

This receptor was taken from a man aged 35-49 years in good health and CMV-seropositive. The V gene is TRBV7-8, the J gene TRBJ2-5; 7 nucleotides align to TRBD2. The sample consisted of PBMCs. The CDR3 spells CASSLEGGRAQETQYF. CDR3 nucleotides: TGTGCCAGCAGCTTAGAAGGCGGGAGAGCCCAAGAGACCCAGTACTTC.